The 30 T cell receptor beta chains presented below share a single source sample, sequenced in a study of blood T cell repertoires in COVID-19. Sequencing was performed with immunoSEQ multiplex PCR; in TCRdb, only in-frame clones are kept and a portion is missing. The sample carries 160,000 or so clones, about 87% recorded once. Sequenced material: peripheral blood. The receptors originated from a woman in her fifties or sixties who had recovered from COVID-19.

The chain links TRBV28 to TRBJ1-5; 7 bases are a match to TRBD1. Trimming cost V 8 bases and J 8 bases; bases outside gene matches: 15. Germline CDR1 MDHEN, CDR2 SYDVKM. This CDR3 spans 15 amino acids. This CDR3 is CASLEPGQVFKPQHF. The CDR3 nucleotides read TGTGCCAGCCTGGAACCAGGACAGGTTTTTAAGCCCCAGCATTTT.

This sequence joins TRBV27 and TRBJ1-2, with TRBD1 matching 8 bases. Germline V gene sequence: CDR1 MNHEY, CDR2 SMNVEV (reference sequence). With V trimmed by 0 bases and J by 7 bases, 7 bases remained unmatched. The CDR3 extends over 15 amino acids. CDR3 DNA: TGTGCCAGCAGTTTATCGTCAGGGGGCGCGGGTGGCTACACCTTC. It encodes CASSLSSGGAGGYTF.

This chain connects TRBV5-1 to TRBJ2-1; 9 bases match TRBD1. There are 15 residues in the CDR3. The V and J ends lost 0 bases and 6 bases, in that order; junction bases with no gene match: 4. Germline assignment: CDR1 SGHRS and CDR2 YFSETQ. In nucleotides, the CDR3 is TGCGCCAGCAGCTTGGTACAGGGGGCATTCAATGAGCAGTTCTTC. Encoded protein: CASSLVQGAFNEQFF. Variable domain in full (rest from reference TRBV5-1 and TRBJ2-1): KAGVTQTPRYLIKTRGQQVTLSCSPISGHRSVSWYQQTPGQGLQFLFEYFSETQRNKGNFPGRFSGRQFSNSRSEMNVSTLELGDSALYLCASSLVQGAFNEQFFGPGTRLTVL.

This chain's CDR3 is CASSLGQGAFLDTQYF. As DNA, the CDR3 is TGTGCCAGCAGCTTAGGTCAGGGGGCATTTTTGGATACGCAGTATTTT. The V gene is TRBV11-3, the J gene TRBJ2-3; 8 bases match TRBD1. In germline, CDR1 is SGHNT, CDR2 YENEEA. There are 16 residues in the CDR3. The trim removed 1 base at V and 6 bases at J, leaving 9 bases unmatched.

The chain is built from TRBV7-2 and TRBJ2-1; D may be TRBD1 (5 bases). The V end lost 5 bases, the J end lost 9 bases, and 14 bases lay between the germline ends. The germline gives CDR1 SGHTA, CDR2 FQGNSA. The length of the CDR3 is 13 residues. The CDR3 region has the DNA TGTGCCAGCAGCCCAAGGGTTGACAGTGAGCAGTTCTTC. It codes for CASSPRVDSEQFF.

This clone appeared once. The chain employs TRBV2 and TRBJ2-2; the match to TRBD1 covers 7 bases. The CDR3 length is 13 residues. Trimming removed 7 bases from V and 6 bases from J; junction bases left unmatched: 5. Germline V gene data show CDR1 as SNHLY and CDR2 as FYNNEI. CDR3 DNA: TGTGCCAGCAACCCAACAGGGGCCGGGGAGCTGTTTTTT. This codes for CASNPTGAGELFF. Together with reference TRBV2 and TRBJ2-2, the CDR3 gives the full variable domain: EPEVTQTPSHQVTQMGQEVILRCVPISNHLYFYWYRQILGQKVEFLVSFYNNEISEKSEIFDDQFSVERPDGSNFTLKIRSTKLEDSAMYFCASNPTGAGELFFGEGSRLTVL.

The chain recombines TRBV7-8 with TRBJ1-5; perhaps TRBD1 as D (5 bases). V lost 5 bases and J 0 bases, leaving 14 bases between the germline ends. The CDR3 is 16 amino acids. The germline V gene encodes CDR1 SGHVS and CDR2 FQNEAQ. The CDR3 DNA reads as TGTGCCAGCAGCCCCTATTGGGGCGATAGCAATCAGCCCCAGCATTTT. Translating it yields CASSPYWGDSNQPQHF.

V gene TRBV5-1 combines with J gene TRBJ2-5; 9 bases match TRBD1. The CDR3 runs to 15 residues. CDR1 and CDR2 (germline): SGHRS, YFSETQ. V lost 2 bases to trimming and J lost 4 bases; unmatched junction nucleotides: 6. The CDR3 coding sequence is TGCGCCAGCAGCTTATTTTCGGACAGGGGAGAGACCCAGTACTTC. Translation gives CASSLFSDRGETQYF.

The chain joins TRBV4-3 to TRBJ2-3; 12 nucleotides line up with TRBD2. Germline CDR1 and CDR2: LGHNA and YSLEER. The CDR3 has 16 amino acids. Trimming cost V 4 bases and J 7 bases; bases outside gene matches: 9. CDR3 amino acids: CASSLRTSGDFHTQYF. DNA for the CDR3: TGCGCCAGCAGCCTACGGACTAGCGGGGATTTCCATACGCAGTATTTT.

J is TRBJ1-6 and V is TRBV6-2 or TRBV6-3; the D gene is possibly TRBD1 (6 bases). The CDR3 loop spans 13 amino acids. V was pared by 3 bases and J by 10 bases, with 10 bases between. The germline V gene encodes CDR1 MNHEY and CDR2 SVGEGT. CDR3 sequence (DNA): TGTGCCAGCAGTTATCCCGGGACATCACCCCTCCACTTT. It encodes CASSYPGTSPLHF.

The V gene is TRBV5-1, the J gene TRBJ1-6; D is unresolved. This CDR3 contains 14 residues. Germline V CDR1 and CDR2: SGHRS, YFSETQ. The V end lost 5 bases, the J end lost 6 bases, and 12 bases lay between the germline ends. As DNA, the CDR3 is TGCGCCAGCAGGGTACAGCAGGCTAATTCACCCCTCCACTTT. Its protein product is CASRVQQANSPLHF.

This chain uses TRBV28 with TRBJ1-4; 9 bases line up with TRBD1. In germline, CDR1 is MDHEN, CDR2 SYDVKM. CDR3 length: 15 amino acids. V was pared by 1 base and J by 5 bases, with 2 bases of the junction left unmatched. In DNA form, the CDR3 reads TGTGCCAGCAGTTTATTGGACAGGGGAAATGAAAAACTGTTTTTT. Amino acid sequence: CASSLLDRGNEKLFF.

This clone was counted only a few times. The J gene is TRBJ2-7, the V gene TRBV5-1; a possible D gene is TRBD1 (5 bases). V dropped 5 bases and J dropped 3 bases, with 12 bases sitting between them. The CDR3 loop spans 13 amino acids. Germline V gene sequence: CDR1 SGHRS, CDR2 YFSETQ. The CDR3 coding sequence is TGCGCCAGCAGTATCACAGGAGACTACGAGCAGTACTTC. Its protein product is CASSITGDYEQYF.

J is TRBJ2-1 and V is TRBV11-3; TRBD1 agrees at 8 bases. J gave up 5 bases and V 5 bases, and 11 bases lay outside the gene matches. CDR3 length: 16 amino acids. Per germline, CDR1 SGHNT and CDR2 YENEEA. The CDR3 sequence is CASSPYWTGQDNEQFF. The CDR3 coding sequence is TGTGCCAGCAGCCCGTACTGGACAGGGCAAGACAATGAGCAGTTCTTC.

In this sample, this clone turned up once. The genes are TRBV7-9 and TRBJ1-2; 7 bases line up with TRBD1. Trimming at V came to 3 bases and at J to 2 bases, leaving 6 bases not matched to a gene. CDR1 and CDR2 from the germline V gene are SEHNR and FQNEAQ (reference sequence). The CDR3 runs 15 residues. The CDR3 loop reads CASSFEGRGNYGYTF. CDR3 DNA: TGTGCCAGCAGCTTCGAGGGCAGGGGGAACTATGGCTACACCTTC.

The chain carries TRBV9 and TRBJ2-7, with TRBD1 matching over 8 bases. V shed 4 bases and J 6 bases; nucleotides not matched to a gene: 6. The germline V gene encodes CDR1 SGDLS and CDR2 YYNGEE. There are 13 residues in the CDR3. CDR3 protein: CASSRDRLGEQYF. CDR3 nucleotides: TGTGCCAGCAGCCGGGACAGGCTAGGCGAGCAGTACTTC.

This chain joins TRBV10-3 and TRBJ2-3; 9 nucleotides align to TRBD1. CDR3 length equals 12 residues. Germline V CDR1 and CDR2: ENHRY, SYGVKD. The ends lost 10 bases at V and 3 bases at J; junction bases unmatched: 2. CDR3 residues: CATGQGTDTQYF. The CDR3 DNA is TGTGCCACAGGACAGGGGACAGATACGCAGTATTTT.

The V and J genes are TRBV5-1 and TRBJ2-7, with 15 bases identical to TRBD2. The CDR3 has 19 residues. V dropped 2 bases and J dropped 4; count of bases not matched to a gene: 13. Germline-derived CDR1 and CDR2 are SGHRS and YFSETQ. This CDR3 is CASSFKPGLAGGTPYEQYF. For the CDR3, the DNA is TGCGCCAGCAGCTTTAAACCGGGACTAGCGGGGGGAACCCCTTACGAGCAGTACTTC.

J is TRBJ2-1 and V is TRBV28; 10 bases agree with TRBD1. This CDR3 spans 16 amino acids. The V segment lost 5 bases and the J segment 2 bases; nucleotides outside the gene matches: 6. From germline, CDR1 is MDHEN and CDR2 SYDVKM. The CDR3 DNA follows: TGTGCCAGCAGTGACCTCGACAGGGGGCCCTACAATGAGCAGTTCTTC. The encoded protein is CASSDLDRGPYNEQFF.

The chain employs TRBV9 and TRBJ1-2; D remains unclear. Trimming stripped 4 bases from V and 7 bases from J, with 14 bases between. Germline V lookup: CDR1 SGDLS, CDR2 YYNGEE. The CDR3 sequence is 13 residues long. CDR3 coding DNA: TGTGCCAGCAGCTCTGGATCGCGAGGTGGCTACACCTTC. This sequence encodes CASSSGSRGGYTF.

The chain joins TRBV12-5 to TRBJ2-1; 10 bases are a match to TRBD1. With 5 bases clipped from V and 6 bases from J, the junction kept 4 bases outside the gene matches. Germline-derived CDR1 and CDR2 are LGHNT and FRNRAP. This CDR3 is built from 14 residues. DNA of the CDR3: TGTGCTAGTGGTCCCGGGACAGGGGCCAATGAGCAGTTCTTC. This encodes CASGPGTGANEQFF.

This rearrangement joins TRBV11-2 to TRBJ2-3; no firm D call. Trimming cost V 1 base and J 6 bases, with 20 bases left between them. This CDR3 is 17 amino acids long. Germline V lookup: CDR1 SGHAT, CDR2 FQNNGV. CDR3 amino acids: CASSLGPAGNVMDTQYF. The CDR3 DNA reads TGTGCCAGCAGCTTAGGCCCGGCAGGCAATGTCATGGATACGCAGTATTTT.

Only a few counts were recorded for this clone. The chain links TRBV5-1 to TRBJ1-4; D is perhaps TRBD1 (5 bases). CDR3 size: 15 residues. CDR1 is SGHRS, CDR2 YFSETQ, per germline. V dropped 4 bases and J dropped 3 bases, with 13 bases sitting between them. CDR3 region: CASSGTGASNEKLFF. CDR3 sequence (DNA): TGCGCCAGCAGCGGGACTGGGGCTTCTAATGAAAAACTGTTTTTT.

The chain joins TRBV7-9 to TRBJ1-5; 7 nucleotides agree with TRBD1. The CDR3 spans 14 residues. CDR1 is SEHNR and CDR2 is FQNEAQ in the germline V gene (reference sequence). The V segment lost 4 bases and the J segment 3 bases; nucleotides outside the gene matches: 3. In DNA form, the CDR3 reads TGTGCCAGCAGCTCACAGGGGAACAATCAGCCCCAGCATTTT. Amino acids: CASSSQGNNQPQHF.

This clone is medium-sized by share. CDR3 in amino acids: CASSYQGAVDVLTF. Written as DNA, the CDR3 is TGTGCCAGCAGTTATCAGGGCGCAGTGGACGTCCTGACTTTC. The chain links TRBV6-5 to TRBJ2-6; weak D call: TRBD1 (5 bases). The germline V gene encodes CDR1 MNHEY and CDR2 SVGAGI. V lost 3 bases and J lost 11, with 14 bases in between. This CDR3 region has 14 residues.

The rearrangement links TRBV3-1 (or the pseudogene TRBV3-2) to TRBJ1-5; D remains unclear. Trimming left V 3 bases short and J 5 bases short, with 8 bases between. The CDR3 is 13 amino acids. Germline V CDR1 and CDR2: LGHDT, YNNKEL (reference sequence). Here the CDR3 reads CASSHLPHQPQHF. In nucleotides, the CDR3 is TGTGCCAGCAGCCACCTCCCCCATCAGCCCCAGCATTTT.

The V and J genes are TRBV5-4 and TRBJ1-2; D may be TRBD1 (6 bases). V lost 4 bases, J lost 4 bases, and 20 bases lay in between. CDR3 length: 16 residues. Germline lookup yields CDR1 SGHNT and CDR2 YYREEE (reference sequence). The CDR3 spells CASSLVQGQTSYGYTF. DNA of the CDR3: TGTGCCAGCAGCCTAGTACAGGGCCAGACCTCCTATGGCTACACCTTC.

CDR3 region: CASSLGSSPLHF. CDR3 nucleotides: TGTGCCAGCAGCTTGGGGAGCTCACCCCTCCACTTT. V usage is TRBV5-6 and J usage is TRBJ1-6; D not resolved. From germline, CDR1 is SGHDT and CDR2 YYEEEE. V lost 0 bases and J 10 bases, leaving 5 bases between the germline ends. This CDR3 contains 12 residues. The full variable domain, completed using reference TRBV5-6 and TRBJ1-6, is DAGVTQSPTHLIKTRGQQVTLRCSPKSGHDTVSWYQQALGQGPQFIFQYYEEEERQRGNFPDRFSGHQFPNYSSELNVNALLLGDSALYLCASSLGSSPLHFGNGTRLTVT.

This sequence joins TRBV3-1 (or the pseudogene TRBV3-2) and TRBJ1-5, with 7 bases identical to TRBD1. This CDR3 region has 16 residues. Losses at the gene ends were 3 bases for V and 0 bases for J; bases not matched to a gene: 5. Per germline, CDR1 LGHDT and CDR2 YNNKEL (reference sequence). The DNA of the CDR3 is TGTGCCAGCAGCCATGGGACAGAAAATAGCAATCAGCCCCAGCATTTT. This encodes CASSHGTENSNQPQHF.

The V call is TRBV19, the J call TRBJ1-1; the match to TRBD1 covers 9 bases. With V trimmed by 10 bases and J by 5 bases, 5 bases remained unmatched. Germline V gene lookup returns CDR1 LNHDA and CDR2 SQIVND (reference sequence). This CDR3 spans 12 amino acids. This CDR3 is CATGTGWTEAFF. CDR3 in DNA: TGTGCCACCGGGACAGGGTGGACTGAAGCTTTCTTT.